A selection of T cell receptor beta chains follows, all from one sample in a study of OX40 agonist ivuxolimab in advanced cancers. Produced via immunoSEQ multiplex PCR; TCRdb's table is partial and in-frame only. This sample yields approximately 35,000 clones, of which about 88% are seen a single time; about 4.2% belongs to the top ten. The sample here was CD4+ or CD8+ T cells sorted from blood, taken in a trial of the OX40 agonist ivuxolimab. The receptors come from an adult with an advanced solid tumor such as melanoma, head and neck, liver or kidney cancer. The CDR3 runs from the conserved cysteine through the conserved F or W. Size is omitted from some rows. Given values are once, few, many or a class for expanded clones.

clone_size j_call v_call cdr3_aa
. TRBJ2-3 TRBV4-1 CASSQEWRGGLTDTQYF
few TRBJ1-1 TRBV6-5 CASSGRTEKNTEAFF
once TRBJ1-2 TRBV27 CASSFRGYGYTF
. TRBJ2-2 TRBV19 CASNQKSGTANTGELFF
. TRBJ2-2 TRBV6-6 CATREGANTGELFF
. TRBJ1-5 TRBV19 CASSIGLDRELSNQPQHF
. TRBJ1-1 TRBV2 CASKFEPEAFF
. TRBJ2-7 TRBV7-9 CASSLPRTGGYEQYF
. TRBJ2-1 TRBV5-8 CASSLGLGDPNNEQFF
. TRBJ1-6 TRBV11-2 CASSLTPYNSPLHF
. TRBJ2-1 TRBV11-3 CASSLGPKGQFF
. TRBJ1-2 TRBV28 CASSYRARVYGYTF
few TRBJ1-1 TRBV7-2 CASSLKGLGTEAFF
. TRBJ2-1 TRBV9 CASTSTGVNEQFF
. TRBJ2-7 TRBV28 CASSLATSGSYEQYF
few TRBJ2-7 TRBV9 CASSPHTSVDYEQYF
. TRBJ2-3 TRBV7-2 CASSLQGGGTDTQYF
. TRBJ1-5 TRBV18 CASSPGGGNQPQHF
. TRBJ2-7 TRBV5-8 CASSLGHYEQYF
once TRBJ1-2 TRBV18 CASSPGPNYGYTF
. TRBJ2-1 TRBV19 CASGLAGGGREQFF
. TRBJ2-1 TRBV11-3 CASSLGGGTRPYNEQFF
once TRBJ2-7 TRBV15 CATSRRQGDYEQYF
. TRBJ2-7 TRBV28 CASRSGTSGIYEQYF
once TRBJ1-6 TRBV9 CASSPDPGRNNSPLHF
. TRBJ1-5 TRBV19 CASSIVAGNQPQHF
. TRBJ2-6 TRBV2 CASSEESSGANVLTF
. TRBJ2-7 TRBV5-6 CATSRRAGYEQYF
. TRBJ1-2 TRBV6-1 CASSEGTGSNYGYTF
. TRBJ2-7 TRBV6-5 CATFGGPTYEQYF
few TRBJ1-2 TRBV7-9 CASRPRGHYGYTF
. TRBJ2-5 TRBV5-1 CASSLQGFRETQYF
. TRBJ2-1 TRBV9 CASNKYGTGKNEQFF
few TRBJ1-2 TRBV15 CATSRRQGAGGYTF
. TRBJ1-1 TRBV2 CASRRTDLGTEAFF
. TRBJ1-4 TRBV15 CATSREGRALNEKLFF
. TRBJ1-5 TRBV11-2 CASSPRTGHNQPQHF
. TRBJ1-2 TRBV4-2 CASSQDGPTSYGYTF
. TRBJ2-7 TRBV5-1 CASSLVRLAGDRAYEQYF
. TRBJ2-1 TRBV9 CASSPRETTRGHEQFF
. TRBJ1-1 TRBV7-2 CASSTHRDRAFF
. TRBJ2-3 TRBV7-9 CASKAGFTDTQYF
. TRBJ2-7 TRBV2 CASTVGTGPPYEQYF
. TRBJ2-3 TRBV28 CASSLTGTGSTDTQYF
once TRBJ2-3 TRBV10-2 CASSDPSGGDTQYF